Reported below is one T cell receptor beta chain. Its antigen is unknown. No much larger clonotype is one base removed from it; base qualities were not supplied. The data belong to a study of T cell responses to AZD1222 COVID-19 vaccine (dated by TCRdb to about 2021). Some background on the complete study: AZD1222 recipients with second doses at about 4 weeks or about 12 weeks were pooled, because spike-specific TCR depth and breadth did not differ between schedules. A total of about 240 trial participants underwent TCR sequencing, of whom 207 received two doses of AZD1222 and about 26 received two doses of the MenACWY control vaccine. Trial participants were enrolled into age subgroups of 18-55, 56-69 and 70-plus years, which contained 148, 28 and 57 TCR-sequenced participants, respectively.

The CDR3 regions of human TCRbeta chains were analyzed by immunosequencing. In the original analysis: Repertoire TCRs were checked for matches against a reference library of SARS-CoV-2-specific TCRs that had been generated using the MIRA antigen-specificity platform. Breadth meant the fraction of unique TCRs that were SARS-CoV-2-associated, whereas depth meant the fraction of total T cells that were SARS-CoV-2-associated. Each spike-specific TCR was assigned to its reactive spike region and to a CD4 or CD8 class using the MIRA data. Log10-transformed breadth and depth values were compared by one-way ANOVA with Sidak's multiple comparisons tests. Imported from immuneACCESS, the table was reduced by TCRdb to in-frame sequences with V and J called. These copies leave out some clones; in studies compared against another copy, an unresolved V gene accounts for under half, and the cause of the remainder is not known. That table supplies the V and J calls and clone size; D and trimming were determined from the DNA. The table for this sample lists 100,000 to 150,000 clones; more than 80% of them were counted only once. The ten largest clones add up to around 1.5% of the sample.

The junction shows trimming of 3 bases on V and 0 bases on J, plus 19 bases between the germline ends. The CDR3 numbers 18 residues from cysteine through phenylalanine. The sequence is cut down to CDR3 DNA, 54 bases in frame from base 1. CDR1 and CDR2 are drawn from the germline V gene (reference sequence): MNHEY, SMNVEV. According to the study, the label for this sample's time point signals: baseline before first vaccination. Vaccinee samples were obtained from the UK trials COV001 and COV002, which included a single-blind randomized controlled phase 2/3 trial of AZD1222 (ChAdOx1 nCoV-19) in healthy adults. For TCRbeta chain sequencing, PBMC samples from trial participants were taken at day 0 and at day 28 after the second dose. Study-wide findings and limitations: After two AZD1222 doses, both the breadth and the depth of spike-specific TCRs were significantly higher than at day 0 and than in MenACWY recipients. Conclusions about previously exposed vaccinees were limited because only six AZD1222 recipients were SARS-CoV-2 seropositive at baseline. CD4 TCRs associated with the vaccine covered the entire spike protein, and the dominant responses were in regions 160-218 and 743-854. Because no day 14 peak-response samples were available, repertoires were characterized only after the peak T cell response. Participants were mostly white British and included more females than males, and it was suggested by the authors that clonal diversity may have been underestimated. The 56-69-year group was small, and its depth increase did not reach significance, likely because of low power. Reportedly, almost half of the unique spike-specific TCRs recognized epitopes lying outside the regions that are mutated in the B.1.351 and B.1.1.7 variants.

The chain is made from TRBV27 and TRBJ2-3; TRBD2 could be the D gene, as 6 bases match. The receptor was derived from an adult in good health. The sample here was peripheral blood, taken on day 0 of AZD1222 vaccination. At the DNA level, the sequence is TGTGCCAGCAGTTTGACGGTGCCTGGAGGACTAAGCACAGATACGCAGTATTTT. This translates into CASSLTVPGGLSTDTQYF.